Shown below are 26 T cell receptor beta chains from a single sample sequenced in a study of CD8 T cells in Susac syndrome. When the RNA was reverse transcribed, random hexamers were used with an input of roughly 0.5 to 1 ug. One entry per CDR3 protein results from TCRdb running MiXCR on the immunoSEQ multiplex PCR reads. The sample comprises about 70,000 distinct CDR3 sequences, 96% of which are singletons, and 0.11% rests with the top ten. Sequenced input: CD4+ T cells from PBMCs. Receptor source: a human donor with multiple sclerosis.

The chain couples TRBV5-1 to TRBJ2-5; TRBD1 agrees at 9 bases. The CDR3 has 14 amino acids. V lost 5 bases and J lost 4; bases outside the gene matches: 6. Germline V gives CDR1 SGHRS, CDR2 YFSETQ. CDR3 sequence: CASSRTGVTETQYF. The CDR3 DNA is TGCGCCAGCAGTCGGACAGGGGTGACAGAGACCCAGTACTTC.

The rearrangement joins TRBV3-1 to TRBJ1-5; D not certain. The germline V and J ends were trimmed by 1 base and 7 bases, with 14 bases remaining between them. CDR3 length: 15 amino acids. Germline V lookup: CDR1 LGHDT, CDR2 YNNKEL (reference sequence). For the CDR3, the DNA is TGTGCCAGCAGCCAAGGTCCCAGGCGAACCCAGCCCCAGCATTTT. It codes for CASSQGPRRTQPQHF.

V gene TRBV9 combines with J gene TRBJ2-5, with TRBD2 matching over 11 bases. This CDR3 is 17 amino acids long. Trimming at V came to 0 bases and at J to 3 bases, leaving 7 bases not matched to a gene. Germline V gene data show CDR1 as SGDLS and CDR2 as YYNGEE. The CDR3: CASSVVGSGGEEETQYF. CDR3 in DNA: TGTGCCAGCAGCGTAGTCGGTAGCGGGGGGGAAGAAGAGACCCAGTACTTC.

The V call is TRBV28, the J call TRBJ2-2, with D uncertain. Trimming took off 6 bases at V and 0 bases at J, with 8 bases between the two ends. Germline CDR1 MDHEN, CDR2 SYDVKM. This CDR3 comprises 14 residues. The CDR3 protein is CASSHAPNTGELFF. Written as DNA, the CDR3 is TGTGCCAGCAGCCACGCACCGAACACCGGGGAGCTGTTTTTT.

This sequence joins TRBV12-3 or TRBV12-4 and TRBJ2-7; D is unresolved. Trimming took off 6 bases at V and 5 bases at J, with 17 bases between the two ends. This CDR3 has 14 amino acids. The CDR3 spells CASSPPNSRNEQYF. CDR3 nucleotide sequence: TGTGCCAGCAGCCCCCCTAACAGCCGGAACGAGCAGTACTTC.

The CDR3: CASSRDREGREQYF. DNA for the CDR3: TGTGCCAGCAGCCGGGACAGGGAGGGTCGCGAGCAGTACTTC. The chain recombines TRBV7-2 with TRBJ2-7; 9 bases align to TRBD1. The V segment lost 5 bases and the J segment 6 bases; nucleotides outside the gene matches: 8. The CDR3 is 14 residues long. Germline loops: CDR1 SGHTA, CDR2 FQGNSA.

J is TRBJ1-2 and V is TRBV12-3 or TRBV12-4; weak D call: TRBD1 (6 bases). The CDR3 loop spans 15 amino acids. V was shortened by 2 bases and J by 1 base, with 11 bases between the two germline ends. DNA of the CDR3: TGTGCCAGCAGTTTACAGGACAGACATAACTATGGCTACACCTTC. This translates into CASSLQDRHNYGYTF.

The count of this clonotype is one. The chain employs TRBV12-3 or TRBV12-4 and TRBJ2-7, with D possibly TRBD1 on 5 matching bases. Trimming removed 2 bases at V and 5 bases at J, with 16 bases between. The CDR3 is 15 amino acids. The CDR3 spells CASSLQGSADDEQYF. CDR3 bases: TGTGCCAGCAGTTTACAGGGCTCGGCAGACGACGAGCAGTACTTC.

V and J are TRBV5-1 and TRBJ2-1; 9 bases fit TRBD1. This CDR3 is built from 15 residues. CDR1 and CDR2 (germline): SGHRS, YFSETQ. V shed 4 bases and J 1 base; nucleotides not matched to a gene: 3. The CDR3 region is CASSSGTGSYNEQFF. The DNA for the CDR3 is TGCGCCAGCAGCAGCGGGACAGGGTCCTACAATGAGCAGTTCTTC. Supplemented by reference TRBV5-1 and TRBJ2-1, the full variable domain reads KAGVTQTPRYLIKTRGQQVTLSCSPISGHRSVSWYQQTPGQGLQFLFEYFSETQRNKGNFPGRFSGRQFSNSRSEMNVSTLELGDSALYLCASSSGTGSYNEQFFGPGTRLTVL.

The J gene is TRBJ2-1, the V gene TRBV28; D call uncertain. CDR1 and CDR2 (germline): MDHEN, SYDVKM. The V gene lost 5 bases and the J gene lost 2 bases, with 4 bases spanning the gap. This CDR3 spans 12 amino acids. In DNA, the CDR3 is TGTGCCAGCAGTAGAACCTACAATGAGCAGTTCTTC. Its translation: CASSRTYNEQFF.

The chain links TRBV5-1 to TRBJ2-3; TRBD1 matches 8 bases. Germline loops: CDR1 SGHRS, CDR2 YFSETQ. The V segment lost 4 bases and the J segment 4 bases; nucleotides outside the gene matches: 11. This CDR3 is built from 16 residues. CDR3 nucleotide sequence: TGCGCCAGCAGCCGAAGAACAGGGGGTGACCCAGATACGCAGTATTTT. Residues: CASSRRTGGDPDTQYF. The full variable domain, in which reference TRBV5-1 and TRBJ2-3 provide the parts outside the CDR3, is KAGVTQTPRYLIKTRGQQVTLSCSPISGHRSVSWYQQTPGQGLQFLFEYFSETQRNKGNFPGRFSGRQFSNSRSEMNVSTLELGDSALYLCASSRRTGGDPDTQYFGPGTRLTVL.

This rearrangement joins TRBV3-1 to TRBJ2-5; D ambiguous. Germline CDR1 LGHDT, CDR2 YNNKEL (reference sequence). Trimming pared 0 bases from V and 5 bases from J, leaving 4 bases between. CDR3 length: 12 residues. CDR3 residues: CASSQDTETQYF. DNA for the CDR3: TGTGCCAGCAGCCAAGATACGGAGACCCAGTACTTC.

The chain recombines TRBV29-1 with TRBJ2-3, with 10 bases identical to TRBD2. This CDR3 comprises 16 residues. The V segment lost 1 base and the J segment 1 base; nucleotides outside the gene matches: 5. Germline-derived CDR1 and CDR2 are SQVTM and ANQGSEA. The CDR3 bases are TGCAGCGTTGAAGGAGCGGGGGGGCTCGGCACAGATACGCAGTATTTT. It codes for CSVEGAGGLGTDTQYF.

The chain recombines TRBV7-8 with TRBJ2-7, with 8 bases matching TRBD2. The CDR3 runs to 13 residues. V lost 5 bases and J lost 3; bases outside the gene matches: 3. The germline gives CDR1 SGHVS, CDR2 FQNEAQ. The CDR3 protein is CASSPGGIYEQYF. The CDR3 region has the DNA TGTGCCAGCAGCCCGGGGGGGATCTACGAGCAGTACTTC.

The rearrangement uses TRBV20-1 and TRBJ1-2, with 8 positions matching TRBD1. After removal of 5 bases from V and 4 bases from J, the junction contained 6 bases not matched to a gene. The germline V gene encodes CDR1 DFQATT and CDR2 SNEGSKA (reference sequence). The CDR3 has 13 residues. In nucleotides, the CDR3 is TGCAGTGCTTGGGACAGGTCATCCTATGGCTACACCTTC. It is translated as CSAWDRSSYGYTF.

The chain is built from TRBV4-3 and TRBJ2-2, with TRBD2 as a possible D gene (5 bases). V lost 0 bases to trimming and J lost 8 bases, with 10 bases between them. Per germline, CDR1 LGHNA and CDR2 YSLEER. The CDR3 extends over 14 amino acids. In nucleotides, the CDR3 is TGCGCCAGCAGCCAAGATGTCCGCGGGGGGGAGCTGTTTTTT. Protein product: CASSQDVRGGELFF.

The J gene is TRBJ2-1, the V gene TRBV3-1; the match to TRBD2 covers 9 bases. Germline V gene sequence: CDR1 LGHDT, CDR2 YNNKEL (reference sequence). With V trimmed by 4 bases and J by 9 bases, 10 bases remained unmatched. The CDR3 is 15 residues long. The CDR3 bases are TGTGCCAGCAGCCCCCTCTTAGCGGGGGTCTCTGAGCAGTTCTTC. It specifies CASSPLLAGVSEQFF.

This chain uses TRBV20-1 with TRBJ2-3; D perhaps matches TRBD2 (7 bases). Germline CDR1 reads DFQATT; CDR2 reads SNEGSKA (reference sequence). The CDR3 runs to 15 residues. Trimming pared 7 bases from V and 0 bases from J, leaving 17 bases between. CDR3 residues: CSVQIGGPSTDTQYF. CDR3 coding DNA: TGCAGTGTTCAGATCGGGGGGCCTAGCACAGATACGCAGTATTTT.

V and J are TRBV12-3 or TRBV12-4 and TRBJ2-7, with TRBD2 as a possible D gene (6 bases). The V and J ends lost 3 bases and 7 bases respectively, with 22 bases between them. The CDR3 length is 16 residues. Written as DNA, the CDR3 is TGTGCCAGCAGTTTGAACCCCGCGAGGAGGGTGAGTGAGCAGTACTTC. The encoded protein is CASSLNPARRVSEQYF.

The genes are TRBV6-5 and TRBJ2-5, with 8 positions matching TRBD2. V was clipped by 6 bases and J by 5 bases; unmatched bases: 8. CDR3 length equals 14 residues. Looked up from germline, CDR1 is MNHEY and CDR2 is SVGAGI. The chain's CDR3 is CASRPGLVRETQYF. The CDR3 region has the DNA TGTGCCAGCAGACCGGGACTAGTCCGGGAGACCCAGTACTTC.

V is TRBV5-1 and J is TRBJ2-7; 9 bases map to TRBD2. Germline CDR1 reads SGHRS; CDR2 reads YFSETQ. The CDR3 extends over 16 amino acids. V gave up 4 bases and J gave up 2 bases; unmatched junction bases: 10. The CDR3 coding sequence is TGCGCCAGCAGCGGAACCGGGACTAGCAACCCCTACGAGCAGTACTTC. Translation gives CASSGTGTSNPYEQYF.

This clonotype was picked up one time. This chain joins TRBV3-1 and TRBJ2-2; D ambiguous. The germline V and J ends were trimmed by 2 bases and 8 bases, with 9 bases remaining between them. Germline values: CDR1 LGHDT, CDR2 YNNKEL (reference sequence). The CDR3 totals 13 residues. The CDR3: CASSQSTRGELFF. CDR3 coding DNA: TGTGCCAGCAGCCAATCTACTCGGGGGGAGCTGTTTTTT.

This sequence joins TRBV19 and TRBJ1-5; 8 nucleotides align to TRBD1. The CDR3 spans 13 residues. CDR1 and CDR2 (germline): LNHDA, SQIVND (reference sequence). V trimming: 6 bases; J trimming: 7 bases; junction bases outside the gene matches: 5. In DNA form, the CDR3 reads TGTGCCAGTAGCCCGGACAGGGAACAGCCCCAGCATTTT. Protein: CASSPDREQPQHF.

This chain uses TRBV6-6 with TRBJ1-2; TRBD1 matches 9 bases. This CDR3 spans 15 amino acids. V was pared by 4 bases and J by 2 bases, with 5 bases of the junction left unmatched. Germline V CDR1 and CDR2: MNHNY, SVGAGI (reference sequence). For the CDR3, the DNA is TGTGCCAGCAGTTGGGACAGGGATCCAAACTATGGCTACACCTTC. It yields the protein CASSWDRDPNYGYTF.

V usage is TRBV5-1 and J usage is TRBJ2-3; the match to TRBD2 covers 13 bases. The V and J ends lost 4 bases and 4 bases, in that order; junction bases with no gene match: 9. This CDR3 has 17 amino acids. CDR1 is SGHRS, CDR2 YFSETQ, per germline. The CDR3 reads CASSETSGGPGADTQYF. DNA for the CDR3: TGCGCCAGCAGCGAGACTAGCGGGGGGCCGGGGGCAGATACGCAGTATTTT.

The V call is TRBV20-1, the J call TRBJ2-7, with 8 bases identical to TRBD1. This CDR3 spans 14 amino acids. Germline CDR1 DFQATT, CDR2 SNEGSKA (reference sequence). J was trimmed by 6 bases and V by 3 bases; bases with no gene match: 10. This chain's CDR3 is CSARGAGGRSEQYF. CDR3 DNA sequence: TGCAGTGCTAGGGGGGCAGGGGGCCGCTCCGAGCAGTACTTC.